The next 14 T cell receptor beta chains were all read from a single sample in a study of blood T cell repertoires in COVID-19 (dated by TCRdb to 2018 to 2020). Libraries were prepared through the immunoSEQ multiplex PCR assay. The table was pulled from immuneACCESS by TCRdb, which kept in-frame rearrangements only. Such tables lose some clones; where checked, under half of the loss comes from unresolved V genes, and the rest has no known cause. This sample comprises some 180,000 clones, around 80% of them detected only once. 2.5% to 3.5% of the sample is held by the ten biggest clonotypes. Specimen: peripheral blood. All receptors come from a woman of 80 years or more with active or convalescent COVID-19.

The J gene is TRBJ2-7, the V gene TRBV2; 15 bases are a match to TRBD2. The J segment lost 2 bases and the V segment lost 2 bases, leaving 7 bases of the junction unmatched. The CDR3 extends over 18 amino acids. Germline lookup yields CDR1 SNHLY and CDR2 FYNNEI. CDR3 DNA: TGTGCCAGCAGTGAACACGGGACTAGCGGGGGGTTTGCCTACGAGCAGTACTTC. As protein: CASSEHGTSGGFAYEQYF.

The V and J genes are TRBV13 and TRBJ1-3, with D possibly being TRBD1 (5 bases). Trimming removed 1 base from V and 4 bases from J, with 11 bases in between. From germline, CDR1 is PRHDT and CDR2 FYEKMQ (reference sequence). This CDR3 is built from 15 residues. For the CDR3, the DNA is TGTGCCAGCAGCTTAGAGGGGTTCGGAGGAAACACCATATATTTT. Translating it yields CASSLEGFGGNTIYF.

A single count supports this clone. This chain uses TRBV2 with TRBJ2-3; 10 bases agree with TRBD2. With 1 base clipped from V and 6 bases from J, the junction kept 4 bases outside the gene matches. The germline V gene encodes CDR1 SNHLY and CDR2 FYNNEI. There are 15 residues in the CDR3. Here the CDR3 DNA reads TGTGCCAGCAGTGAAGGGAGCGGGGGGGCGGATACGCAGTATTTT. Protein sequence: CASSEGSGGADTQYF.

V usage is TRBV27 and J usage is TRBJ2-1; TRBD2 matches 12 bases. Losses at the gene ends were 2 bases for V and 8 bases for J; bases not matched to a gene: 7. The CDR3 is made up of 16 amino acids. CDR1 is MNHEY, CDR2 SMNVEV, per germline (reference sequence). The CDR3 reads CASSLELAGGLDEQFF. CDR3 sequence (DNA): TGTGCCAGCAGTTTAGAACTAGCGGGGGGCCTGGATGAGCAGTTCTTC.

The chain couples TRBV6-5 to TRBJ1-1; D possibly corresponds to TRBD1 (5 bases). The CDR3 sequence is 14 residues long. The V end lost 6 bases, the J end lost 2 bases, and 13 bases lay between the germline ends. Germline CDR1 MNHEY, CDR2 SVGAGI. The DNA of the CDR3 is TGTGCCAGCAGAGCCAGGGTCGCAAACACTGAAGCTTTCTTT. The encoded protein is CASRARVANTEAFF.

This clone was picked up one time. The gene calls are TRBV12-3 or TRBV12-4 and TRBJ2-7; unclear D gene. The length of the CDR3 is 12 residues. Trimming cost V 0 bases and J 3 bases, with 3 bases left between them. The CDR3 DNA sequence: TGTGCCAGCAGTTTAGCATACTACGAGCAGTACTTC. Protein sequence: CASSLAYYEQYF.

The chain links TRBV12-3 or TRBV12-4 to TRBJ1-2; D gene ambiguous. V lost 2 bases, J lost 4 bases, and 8 bases lay in between. This CDR3 has 13 residues. The CDR3 reads CASSLRPGYGYTF. The CDR3 nucleotides read TGTGCCAGCAGTTTAAGGCCGGGCTATGGCTACACCTTC.

V and J are TRBV2 and TRBJ2-3; D perhaps matches TRBD2 (6 bases). Germline V gene data show CDR1 as SNHLY and CDR2 as FYNNEI. The V gene lost 6 bases and the J gene lost 5 bases, with 18 bases spanning the gap. The CDR3 covers 15 residues. The CDR3 loop is CASRGIRRDGDTQYF. CDR3 coding DNA: TGTGCCAGCAGGGGCATCCGGAGGGATGGAGATACGCAGTATTTT.

V and J are TRBV6-1 and TRBJ1-2; tentative D call: TRBD1 (5 bases). The CDR3 covers 15 residues. The germline V gene has CDR1 MNHNS and CDR2 SASEGT. The V end lost 1 base, the J end lost 4 bases, and 13 bases lay between the germline ends. The CDR3 is CASSEGGTAIYGYTF. CDR3 DNA: TGTGCCAGCAGTGAAGGCGGGACCGCAATCTATGGCTACACCTTC.

This clone has just one count. The J gene is TRBJ2-5, the V gene TRBV4-2; TRBD2 aligns across 11 bases. Germline trimming cut 0 bases from V and 4 bases from J; bases unmatched to any gene: 4. The CDR3 spans 16 residues. Germline values: CDR1 LGHNA, CDR2 YNFKEQ. The CDR3: CASSQDVAGGPETQYF. The CDR3 nucleotides are TGTGCCAGCAGCCAAGATGTAGCGGGGGGGCCAGAGACCCAGTACTTC.

V and J are TRBV19 and TRBJ1-5, with 7 bases aligning to TRBD1. The ends lost 6 bases at V and 2 bases at J; junction bases unmatched: 4. The CDR3 covers 14 residues. Germline V lookup: CDR1 LNHDA, CDR2 SQIVND (reference sequence). CDR3: CASREGQRNQPQHF. The CDR3 DNA sequence: TGTGCCAGTAGGGAGGGACAGCGCAATCAGCCCCAGCATTTT.

J is TRBJ1-4 and V is TRBV5-1; TRBD1 agrees at 7 bases. Losses at the gene ends were 2 bases for V and 0 bases for J; bases not matched to a gene: 1. Per germline, CDR1 SGHRS and CDR2 YFSETQ. The CDR3 is made up of 15 amino acids. The CDR3 sequence is CASSFQGATNEKLFF. In nucleotides, the CDR3 is TGCGCCAGCAGCTTTCAGGGGGCAACTAATGAAAAACTGTTTTTT.

This clone has more than one count but fewer than ten. The chain has TRBV28 and TRBJ2-7, with 7 bases matching TRBD1. This CDR3 is built from 16 residues. V lost 2 bases to trimming and J lost 2 bases; unmatched junction nucleotides: 9. Germline CDR1 is MDHEN and CDR2 is SYDVKM. CDR3 region: CASSLLSPQGAYEQYF. The CDR3 DNA reads TGTGCCAGCAGTTTACTCTCCCCTCAGGGGGCCTACGAGCAGTACTTC.

This rearrangement joins TRBV10-3 to TRBJ2-7; D is perhaps TRBD1 (5 bases). The length of the CDR3 is 14 residues. The germline V gene encodes CDR1 ENHRY and CDR2 SYGVKD. Trimming took 9 bases from V and 6 from J, leaving 21 bases between them. CDR3 sequence: CAIRGSREQAEQYF. The CDR3 DNA reads as TGTGCCATTAGGGGATCAAGGGAACAAGCCGAGCAGTACTTC.